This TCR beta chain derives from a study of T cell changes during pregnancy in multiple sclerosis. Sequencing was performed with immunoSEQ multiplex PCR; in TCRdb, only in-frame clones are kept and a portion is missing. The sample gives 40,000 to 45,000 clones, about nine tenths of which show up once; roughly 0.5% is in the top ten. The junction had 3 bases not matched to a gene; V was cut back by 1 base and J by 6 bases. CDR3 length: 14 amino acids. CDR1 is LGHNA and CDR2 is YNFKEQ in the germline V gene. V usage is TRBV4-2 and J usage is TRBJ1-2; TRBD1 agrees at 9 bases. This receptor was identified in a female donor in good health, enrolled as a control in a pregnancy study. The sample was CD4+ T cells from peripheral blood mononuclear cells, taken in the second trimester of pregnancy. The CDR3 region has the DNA TGTGCCAGCAGCCAAGCGGGACAGGGAAATGGCTACACCTTC. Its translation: CASSQAGQGNGYTF.